This T cell receptor beta chain was found in a study of CD8+ T cells in alopecia areata. Treatment meaning: oral pan-JAK inhibitor, 5-10 mg twice daily. From germline, CDR1 is MNHEY and CDR2 SVGAGI. V was pared by 5 bases and J by 14 bases, with 13 bases between. The CDR3 contains 12 residues. cDNA serving as the sequencing template came from extracted, reverse transcribed RNA. TCRdb's copy holds only in-frame clones and misses some; the assay was immunoSEQ multiplex PCR. The data show approximately 200,000 clones, roughly three fifths seen once. Sequencing used CD4+ T cells sorted from blood, obtained at week 4, from a patient treated with tofacitinib. This chain connects TRBV6-5 to TRBJ1-6; D is unclear. This receptor was obtained from a human donor with alopecia areata. The CDR3 sequence is CASSTTEGSLHF. CDR3 nucleotide sequence: TGTGCCAGCAGTACGACCGAGGGATCCCTCCACTTT.